These 10 T cell receptor beta chains came from one sample sequenced in a study of regulatory T cells in long-lasting Graves disease. Documented time point: newly diagnosed GD, antithyroid drugs for less than 3 months. RNA extracted from PBMCs served as the sequencing template. Investigators prepared the TCR beta libraries by applying iRepertoire HTBI primers and Arm-PCR of CDR3 regions. In TCRdb, the multiplex PCR reads were re-called with MiXCR into one record per CDR3 protein. This sample has about 520,000 distinct CDR3 sequences, with 12% found just once. The same data also went into a second study, on T cells in Graves' hyperthyroidism and ophthalmopathy.

Sequencing was performed on peripheral blood mononuclear cells (PBMCs), taken at new diagnosis, from a patient treated with antithyroid drugs. These receptor sequences come from a woman in her thirties with Graves disease.

This clonotype was detected many times. The chain recombines TRBV19 with TRBJ2-3, with D perhaps TRBD1 (5 bases). CDR1 LNHDA and CDR2 SQIVND come from the germline V gene (reference sequence). V gave up 0 bases and J gave up 3 bases, with 13 bases separating them. There are 16 residues in the CDR3. CDR3 region: CASSIDLWQGTDTQYF. The CDR3 DNA sequence: TGTGCCAGTAGTATAGATCTGTGGCAGGGTACAGATACGCAGTATTTT.

The J gene is TRBJ2-5, the V gene TRBV20-1; no clear D. The CDR3 is 13 residues long. Trimming took off 1 base at V and 4 bases at J, with 10 bases between the two ends. The V gene's germline CDR1 is DFQATT and CDR2 SNEGSKA (reference sequence). The CDR3 reads CSARVPARETQYF. The CDR3 DNA reads TGCAGTGCTAGAGTGCCGGCAAGAGAGACCCAGTACTTC.

This clonotype was counted between two and nine times. The V and J genes are TRBV20-1 and TRBJ2-7, with a weak D call TRBD2 (6 bases). The CDR3 is 12 amino acids. CDR1 is DFQATT and CDR2 is SNEGSKA in the germline V gene (reference sequence). V was cut by 5 bases and J by 2 bases, with 10 bases left in between. CDR3 DNA sequence: TGCAGTGCTCAGGACTACACCTACGAGCAGTACTTC. Its protein product is CSAQDYTYEQYF.

This clonotype was counted many times. J is TRBJ1-6 and V is TRBV7-9; D is unresolved. Per the germline V gene, CDR1 is SEHNR and CDR2 is FQNEAQ (reference sequence). V dropped 0 bases and J dropped 7 bases, with 10 bases sitting between them. The CDR3 sequence is 15 residues long. CDR3 in DNA: TGTGCCAGCAGCTTAGCCCGACGAACCAATTCACCCCTCCACTTT. Translating it yields CASSLARRTNSPLHF.

This clonotype was seen many times. V usage is TRBV5-1 and J usage is TRBJ1-1; 12 nucleotides agree with TRBD1. CDR1 and CDR2 from the germline V gene are SGHRS and YFSETQ. V lost 4 bases and J lost 6; bases outside the gene matches: 1. This CDR3 spans 13 amino acids. The CDR3, as DNA: TGCGCCAGCAGCGGGACAGGGGGCTCTGAAGCTTTCTTT. Amino acid sequence: CASSGTGGSEAFF.

This clonotype occurred many times. This sequence joins TRBV24-1 and TRBJ1-5, with 7 bases fitting TRBD1. The CDR3 runs to 14 residues. CDR1 KGHDR and CDR2 SFDVKD come from the germline V gene. Unmatched junction bases numbered 5, after V lost 4 bases and J lost 6 bases. This CDR3 reads CATSDSGQTQPQHF. As DNA, the CDR3 is TGTGCCACCAGTGACTCGGGACAGACTCAGCCCCAGCATTTT.

In this sample, this clonotype turned up many times. The V call is TRBV5-5, the J call TRBJ2-2, with TRBD2 matching over 8 bases. The CDR3 consists of 19 residues. V trimming: 4 bases; J trimming: 7 bases; junction bases outside the gene matches: 21. The germline V gene encodes CDR1 SGHKS and CDR2 YYEKEE (reference sequence). The chain's CDR3 is CASSLLPRTGGRIGGELFF. DNA for the CDR3: TGTGCCAGCAGCCTCCTCCCTAGGACTGGCGGGAGGATCGGCGGGGAGCTGTTTTTT. The full variable domain, completed using reference TRBV5-5 and TRBJ2-2, is DAGVTQSPTHLIKTRGQQVTLRCSPISGHKSVSWYQQVLGQGPQFIFQYYEKEERGRGNFPDRFSARQFPNYSSELNVNALLLGDSALYLCASSLLPRTGGRIGGELFFGEGSRLTVL.

This clonotype was seen at least ten times. This chain joins TRBV6-1 and TRBJ2-2; D unresolved. The germline V and J ends were trimmed by 7 bases and 6 bases, with 9 bases remaining between them. The CDR3 is 12 residues long. Germline CDR1 MNHNS, CDR2 SASEGT. The CDR3 DNA is TGTGCCAGCACCTATACCGCCGGGGAGCTGTTTTTT. Protein sequence: CASTYTAGELFF.

Comment on this clonotype: Given a much more abundant clone one base away, this may be a read error. Given the absence of the conserved phenylalanine or tryptophan at the CDR3 end, a read error is likely. The chain uses TRBV18 and TRBJ2-1; 7 nucleotides agree with TRBD1. J gave up 9 bases and V 3 bases, and 14 bases lay outside the gene matches. Germline values: CDR1 KGHSH, CDR2 LQKENI. The CDR3 length is 16 residues. The CDR3 loop is CASSPKQGLLWVEQFL. The CDR3 DNA reads TGTGCCAGCTCACCTAAACAGGGGCTACTATGGGTTGAGCAGTTCCTC.

Ten or more counts support this clonotype. This rearrangement joins TRBV28 to TRBJ1-4, with TRBD1 as a possible D gene (5 bases). Trimming pared 6 bases from V and 5 bases from J, leaving 19 bases between. CDR1 is MDHEN and CDR2 is SYDVKM in the germline V gene. This CDR3 region has 16 residues. The CDR3 region is CASSWAPGQGNEKLFF. The DNA of the CDR3 is TGTGCCAGCAGCTGGGCGCCAGGGCAGGGAAATGAAAAACTGTTTTTT. Drawing the rest from reference TRBV28 and TRBJ1-4, the complete variable domain is DVKVTQSSRYLVKRTGEKVFLECVQDMDHENMFWYRQDPGLGLRLIYFSYDVKMKEKGDIPEGYSVSREKKERFSLILESASTNQTSMYLCASSWAPGQGNEKLFFGSGTQLSVL.